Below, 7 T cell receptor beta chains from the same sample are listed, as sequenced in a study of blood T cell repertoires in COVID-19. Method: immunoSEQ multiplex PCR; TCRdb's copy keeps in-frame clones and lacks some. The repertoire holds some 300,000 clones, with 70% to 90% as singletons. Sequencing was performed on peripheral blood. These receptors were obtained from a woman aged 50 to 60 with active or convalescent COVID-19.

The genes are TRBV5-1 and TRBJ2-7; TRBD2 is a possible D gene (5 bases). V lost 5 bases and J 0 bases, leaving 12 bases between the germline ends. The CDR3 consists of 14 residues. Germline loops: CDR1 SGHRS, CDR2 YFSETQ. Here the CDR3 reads CASRISDSSYEQYF. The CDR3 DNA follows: TGCGCCAGCAGGATTAGCGATAGCTCCTACGAGCAGTACTTC.

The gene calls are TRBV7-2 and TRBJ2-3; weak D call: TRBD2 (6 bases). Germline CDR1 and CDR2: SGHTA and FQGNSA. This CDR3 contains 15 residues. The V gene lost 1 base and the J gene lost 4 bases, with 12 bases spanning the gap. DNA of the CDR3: TGTGCCAGCAGCTTAGATGGAGGGTGGGCAGATACGCAGTATTTT. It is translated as CASSLDGGWADTQYF.

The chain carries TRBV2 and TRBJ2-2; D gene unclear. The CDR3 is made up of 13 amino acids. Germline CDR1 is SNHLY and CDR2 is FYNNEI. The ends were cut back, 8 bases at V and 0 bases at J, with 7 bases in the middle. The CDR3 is CASLRSNTGELFF. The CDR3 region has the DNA TGTGCCAGCTTACGGTCGAACACCGGGGAGCTGTTTTTT.

The CDR3 sequence: CASSPTGMDTDTQYF. The CDR3 region has the DNA TGTGCCAGCAGCCCGACAGGGATGGACACAGATACGCAGTATTTT. V usage is TRBV11-3 and J usage is TRBJ2-3, with 7 bases fitting TRBD1. The CDR3 has 15 residues. Germline CDR1 reads SGHNT; CDR2 reads YENEEA. V shed 5 bases, J shed 2 bases, and the junction held 7 bases outside the gene matches.

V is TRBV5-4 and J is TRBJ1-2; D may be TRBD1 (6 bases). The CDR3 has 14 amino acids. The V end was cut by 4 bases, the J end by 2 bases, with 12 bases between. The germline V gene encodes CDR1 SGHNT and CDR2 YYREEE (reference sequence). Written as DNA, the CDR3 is TGTGCCAGCAGCCAACTACAGGGAAACTATGGCTACACCTTC. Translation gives CASSQLQGNYGYTF. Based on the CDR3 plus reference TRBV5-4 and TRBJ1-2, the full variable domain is ETGVTQSPTHLIKTRGQQVTLRCSSQSGHNTVSWYQQALGQGPQFIFQYYREEENGRGNFPPRFSGLQFPNYSSELNVNALELDDSALYLCASSQLQGNYGYTFGSGTRLTVV.

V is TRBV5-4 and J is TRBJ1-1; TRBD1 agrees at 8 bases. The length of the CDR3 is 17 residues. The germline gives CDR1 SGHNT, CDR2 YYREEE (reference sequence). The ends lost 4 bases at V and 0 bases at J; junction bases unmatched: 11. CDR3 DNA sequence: TGTGCCAGCAGCCTTTCTCAGGGGGCACGGATGAACACTGAAGCTTTCTTT. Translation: CASSLSQGARMNTEAFF.

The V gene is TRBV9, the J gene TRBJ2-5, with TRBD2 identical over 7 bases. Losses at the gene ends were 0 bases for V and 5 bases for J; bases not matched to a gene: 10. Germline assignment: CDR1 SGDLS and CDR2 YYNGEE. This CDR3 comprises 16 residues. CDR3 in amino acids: CASSVEGAGRHETQYF. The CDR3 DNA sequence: TGTGCCAGCAGCGTAGAGGGAGCGGGGAGGCACGAGACCCAGTACTTC.